This T cell receptor beta chain was identified during a study of tumor-infiltrating lymphocytes in primary liver carcinoma. Study summary: Samples returned roughly 3.65 to 8 million productive TCRbeta reads each. Read depth did not differ significantly between tissue types.

A word on this clonotype: At one end, the junction sequence differs from germline, possibly due to a read error.

Taking about 20-31 mg of unsorted bulk tissue, the authors co-extracted RNA and DNA. There were only treatment-naive patients, all with chronic HBV infection. TCR beta cDNA was prepared out of around 460 ng total RNA by means of a constant-region primer. Libraries for TCR beta were built through three nested multiplex PCR rounds, which together made up a slightly modified ARM-PCR procedure. The first two PCR rounds, roughly 10 cycles each, used TRBV1-TRBV30 forward primers and a C-beta reverse primer. TCRdb passed the multiplex PCR reads through MiXCR, listing each CDR3 protein once. Here the sample spans under 85,000 distinct CDR3 sequences, over 60% being singletons. The CDR3 covers 13 residues. Germline CDR1 and CDR2: SQVTM and ANQGSEA.

This chain connects TRBV29-1 to TRBJ2-7; no reliable D call. The receptor comes from a man aged 40-55 years with primary liver carcinoma and hepatitis B virus infection. The sample was liver tumor tissue from sampling region 1. Subset meaning: tumor region T1, superior pole. The CDR3: CSVAHGMGYEQYF. CDR3 nucleotide sequence: TGCAGCGTTGCCCATGGCATGGGCTACGAGCAATACTTC.